These 28 T cell receptor beta chains originate from one sample sequenced in a study of regulatory T cells in long-lasting Graves disease. The authors built TCR beta libraries using iRepertoire HTBI primers and Arm-PCR of CDR3 regions. TCRdb used MiXCR to reprocess the multiplex PCR reads, holding one entry per CDR3 protein. Among under 300,000 distinct CDR3 sequences listed, approximately 20% were seen once. Indicated time point: newly diagnosed GD, antithyroid drugs for less than 3 months. The TCR library used RNA extracted from PBMCs. These same data were also listed under a study on T cells in Graves' hyperthyroidism and ophthalmopathy.

The sequencing used peripheral blood mononuclear cells (PBMCs), collected at new diagnosis, from a patient treated with antithyroid drugs. The receptors come from a woman in her twenties or thirties with Graves disease.

This clonotype showed up just a few times. The chain employs TRBV19 and TRBJ1-1, with D perhaps TRBD1 (5 bases). Germline loops: CDR1 LNHDA, CDR2 SQIVND (reference sequence). Trimming shortened V by 5 bases and J by 2 bases, and 12 bases separated the two germline ends. The CDR3 contains 14 residues. The CDR3 loop reads CASSLRDLNTEAFF. CDR3 in DNA: TGTGCCAGTAGTCTCCGGGACCTTAACACTGAAGCTTTCTTT.

The V gene is TRBV20-1, the J gene TRBJ2-3; 16 nucleotides match TRBD2. Germline V gene data show CDR1 as DFQATT and CDR2 as SNEGSKA (reference sequence). The CDR3 runs to 18 residues. The V and J ends lost 0 bases and 4 bases, in that order; junction bases with no gene match: 7. The CDR3 is CSARDRGLAGGPPDTQYF. The DNA for the CDR3 is TGCAGTGCTAGAGATAGGGGACTAGCGGGGGGGCCGCCAGATACGCAGTATTTT.

This clonotype was counted ten times or more. The gene calls are TRBV7-9 and TRBJ2-7; 9 nucleotides line up with TRBD1. With 5 bases clipped from V and 5 bases from J, the junction kept 10 bases outside the gene matches. The CDR3 spans 15 residues. CDR1 is SEHNR and CDR2 is FQNEAQ in the germline V gene (reference sequence). Here the CDR3 reads CASSISHRGPHEQYF. CDR3 nucleotides: TGTGCCAGCAGCATCAGCCACAGGGGGCCCCACGAGCAGTACTTC.

This clonotype was recorded at least ten times. The chain combines TRBV6-1 with TRBJ1-6, with no clear D. The CDR3 covers 13 residues. V was trimmed by 5 bases and J by 7 bases, leaving 9 bases between them. CDR1 is MNHNS, CDR2 SASEGT, per germline. The CDR3 is CASSRRRNSPLHF. The CDR3 bases are TGTGCCAGCAGTAGACGACGGAATTCACCCCTCCACTTT.

This clonotype was counted ten times or more. The rearrangement links TRBV5-1 to TRBJ2-7, with D possibly being TRBD1 (6 bases). CDR1 is SGHRS and CDR2 is YFSETQ in the germline V gene. The V end lost 2 bases, the J end lost 0 bases, and 12 bases lay between the germline ends. The CDR3 runs 15 residues. CDR3 sequence: CASSFGQGNSYEQYF. The CDR3 DNA sequence: TGCGCCAGCAGCTTTGGGCAGGGGAACTCCTACGAGCAGTACTTC.

This clonotype was seen a handful of times. V is TRBV25-1 and J is TRBJ1-4; no reliable D call. The CDR3 is 14 amino acids. CDR1 and CDR2 from the germline V gene are MGHDK and SYGVNS. Trimming removed 3 bases from V and 5 bases from J, with 10 bases in between. Here the CDR3 reads CASSDNLANEKLFF. Written as DNA, the CDR3 is TGTGCCAGCAGTGATAACCTGGCAAATGAAAAACTGTTTTTT.

This clonotype was counted many times. The CDR3 DNA reads TGTGCCAGCAGTGATAGCGGGGGGGCAGATACGCAGTATTTT. Its protein product is CASSDSGGADTQYF. The rearrangement uses TRBV2 and TRBJ2-3, with 11 bases aligning to TRBD2. The CDR3 has 14 amino acids. The germline V gene encodes CDR1 SNHLY and CDR2 FYNNEI. J lost 4 bases, V lost 3 bases, and 0 bases had no gene match.

The chain employs TRBV12-3 or TRBV12-4 and TRBJ1-6; 10 bases map to TRBD1. V lost 5 bases, J lost 4 bases, and 8 bases stayed unmatched. This CDR3 is built from 17 residues. CDR3 protein: CASSPRTGGVYNSPLHF. For the CDR3, the DNA is TGTGCCAGCAGTCCACGGACAGGGGGGGTTTATAATTCACCCCTCCACTTT.

This clonotype was recorded a few times. V is TRBV6-4 and J is TRBJ2-1; either TRBD1 or TRBD2 may supply D (5 bases each). V gave up 10 bases and J gave up 8 bases, with 30 bases separating them. The length of the CDR3 is 17 residues. In germline, CDR1 is MRHNA, CDR2 SNTAGT. CDR3 nucleotide sequence: TGTGCCACCTTTAATGGCCGGGACCCCAACCCGGTGGATGAGCAGTTCTTC. It yields the protein CATFNGRDPNPVDEQFF.

This chain links TRBV27 with TRBJ2-6; 12 nucleotides line up with TRBD2. Germline V gene sequence: CDR1 MNHEY, CDR2 SMNVEV (reference sequence). The ends lost 4 bases at V and 1 base at J; junction bases unmatched: 8. The length of the CDR3 is 19 residues. CDR3 bases: TGTGCCAGCAGTTCTCAACTAGCGGGGGGACTTTCTGGGGCCAACGTCCTGACTTTC. Its protein product is CASSSQLAGGLSGANVLTF.

This clonotype was picked up many times. The chain combines TRBV6-1 with TRBJ2-5; 9 positions agree with TRBD2. In germline, CDR1 is MNHNS, CDR2 SASEGT. V was pared by 6 bases and J by 3 bases, with 8 bases of the junction left unmatched. The CDR3 runs to 15 residues. For the CDR3, the DNA is TGTGCCAGCAGGGCCCCTAGCGGGGTTGAAGAGACCCAGTACTTC. Translation: CASRAPSGVEETQYF.

Many counts were recorded for this clonotype. The chain couples TRBV7-2 to TRBJ1-2, with a tentative D call TRBD1 (5 bases). Germline V lookup: CDR1 SGHTA, CDR2 FQGNSA. The CDR3 is 16 residues long. The V end lost 1 base, the J end lost 8 bases, and 20 bases lay between the germline ends. CDR3 amino acids: CASSLVARGRLLGYTF. The CDR3 DNA reads as TGTGCCAGCAGCTTAGTGGCCCGGGGACGGCTTTTAGGCTACACCTTC.

This clonotype was counted ten times or more. The V and J genes are TRBV5-1 and TRBJ1-6; no reliable D call. CDR1 is SGHRS, CDR2 YFSETQ, per germline. V gave up 4 bases and J gave up 8 bases, with 16 bases separating them. CDR3 length: 15 residues. This chain's CDR3 is CASSVTDGYDSPLHF. DNA for the CDR3: TGCGCCAGCAGCGTGACGGACGGGTACGATTCACCCCTCCACTTT.

The rearrangement links TRBV29-1 to TRBJ2-7, with unresolved D. Germline assignment: CDR1 SQVTM and CDR2 ANQGSEA. The CDR3 covers 11 residues. Between the trimmed V and J ends, which lost 7 bases and 3 bases, there was a span of 10 bases. The CDR3 protein is CSAHYNYEQYF. The CDR3 DNA reads TGCAGCGCACACTACAACTACGAGCAGTACTTC.

This clonotype was seen many times. The chain carries TRBV29-1 and TRBJ2-1, with D unclear. V shed 6 bases and J shed 4 bases, with 13 bases lying between them. The V gene's germline CDR1 is SQVTM and CDR2 ANQGSEA. The CDR3 spans 13 residues. DNA for the CDR3: TGCAGCGTCGGTAAAGTTACGTACAATGAGCAGTTCTTC. This sequence encodes CSVGKVTYNEQFF.

This clonotype was counted many times. V is TRBV3-1 and J is TRBJ2-1; perhaps TRBD2 as D (6 bases). CDR1 is LGHDT, CDR2 YNNKEL, per germline (reference sequence). The germline V and J ends were trimmed by 3 bases and 1 base, with 16 bases remaining between them. The CDR3 runs 17 residues. The CDR3 DNA follows: TGTGCCAGCAGCCATAAGATAAGGGACTCTTCCTACAATGAGCAGTTCTTC. Its protein product is CASSHKIRDSSYNEQFF.

There are many counts of this clonotype. The genes are TRBV5-1 and TRBJ2-5; D remains ambiguous. V was pared by 1 base and J by 3 bases, with 10 bases between. The CDR3 contains 14 residues. CDR1 and CDR2 from the germline V gene are SGHRS and YFSETQ. The CDR3 spells CASSLRNPKETQYF. For the CDR3, the DNA is TGCGCCAGCAGCTTGCGAAACCCGAAAGAGACCCAGTACTTC.

This clonotype was counted at least ten times. The V call is TRBV29-1, the J call TRBJ1-2, with 10 bases lining up with TRBD1. The CDR3 has 12 amino acids. Germline V lookup: CDR1 SQVTM, CDR2 ANQGSEA. The ends lost 6 bases at V and 4 bases at J; junction bases unmatched: 2. The CDR3 sequence: CSVGQGIYGYTF. The CDR3 DNA is TGCAGCGTGGGACAGGGGATCTATGGCTACACCTTC. Full variable domain (rest looked up from reference TRBV29-1 and TRBJ1-2): SAVISQKPSRDICQRGTSLTIQCQVDSQVTMMFWYRQQPGQSLTLIATANQGSEATYESGFVIDKFPISRPNLTFSTLTVSNMSPEDSSIYLCSVGQGIYGYTFGSGTRLTVV.

Notes on this clonotype: It is unclear where the CDR3 begins or ends on the DNA, so no DNA is shown, and the CDR3 is as TCRdb lists it. This sequence joins TRBV6-5 and TRBJ1-5. Looked up from germline, CDR1 is MNHEY and CDR2 is SVGAGI. The CDR3 is made up of 23 amino acids, end residues included. The CDR3 here is CASSYPAGEETQYFGPGNQPQHF.

This clonotype was detected many times. V is TRBV11-1 and J is TRBJ2-7; TRBD1 might be the D (6 bases). Trimming removed 0 bases from V and 0 bases from J, with 6 bases in between. This CDR3 is 14 amino acids long. Germline CDR1 SGHAT, CDR2 FQDESV (reference sequence). The CDR3 region has the DNA TGTGCCAGCAGCTTAGCGGACAGCTCCTACGAGCAGTACTTC. Translating it yields CASSLADSSYEQYF.

This clonotype was recorded at least ten times. The junction does not match germline at one end; this may be a read error. The chain joins TRBV5-1 to TRBJ1-1, with 7 bases lining up with TRBD1. CDR1 SGHRS and CDR2 YFSETQ come from the germline V gene. The CDR3 runs to 16 residues. CDR3 DNA sequence: TGTGCCAGCAGCCTGCTGACAGGGAGGATGAACACTGAAGCTTTCTTT. It specifies CASSLLTGRMNTEAFF.

This clonotype was seen repeatedly, ten times or more. The chain carries TRBV24-1 and TRBJ2-5, with 12 bases aligning to TRBD1. This CDR3 comprises 16 residues. Germline V CDR1 and CDR2: KGHDR, SFDVKD. The trim removed 4 bases at V and 5 bases at J, leaving 7 bases unmatched. As DNA, the CDR3 is TGTGCCACCAGTGACCCCGGGACAGGGGGCGATGAGACCCAGTACTTC. Residues: CATSDPGTGGDETQYF.

This clonotype has at least ten counts. The chain has TRBV5-1 and TRBJ1-3; D not certain. The CDR3 has 13 residues. Germline loops: CDR1 SGHRS, CDR2 YFSETQ. Between the trimmed V and J ends, which lost 4 bases and 1 base, there was a span of 6 bases. CDR3 region: CASSPTSGNTIYF. CDR3 sequence (DNA): TGCGCCAGCAGCCCGACTTCTGGAAACACCATATATTTT.

There are many counts of this clonotype. The chain combines TRBV9 with TRBJ1-4; possibly TRBD1 for D (6 bases). Germline-derived CDR1 and CDR2 are SGDLS and YYNGEE. Trimming shortened V by 1 base and J by 7 bases, and 14 bases separated the two germline ends. This CDR3 region has 15 residues. CDR3 coding DNA: TGTGCCAGCAGCGTAACAGGGAGGGAGGGTGAAAAACTGTTTTTT. Translated, it gives CASSVTGREGEKLFF.

This clonotype was picked up many times. V and J are TRBV6-1 and TRBJ1-2, with D possibly matching TRBD1 (5 bases). V shed 0 bases and J shed 8 bases, with 16 bases lying between them. From germline, CDR1 is MNHNS and CDR2 SASEGT. CDR3 length: 15 residues. CDR3 protein: CASSEAGRAVAGYTF. The CDR3 bases are TGTGCCAGCAGTGAAGCGGGGCGGGCAGTGGCAGGCTACACCTTC.

This clonotype was counted many times. The chain couples TRBV5-1 to TRBJ1-5; perhaps TRBD1 as D (5 bases). The CDR3 has 14 amino acids. Germline V lookup: CDR1 SGHRS, CDR2 YFSETQ. V shed 3 bases and J shed 3 bases, with 10 bases lying between them. CDR3: CASSSGGNNQPQHF. The CDR3 region has the DNA TGCGCCAGCAGCTCGGGGGGAAACAATCAGCCCCAGCATTTT.

There are a few counts of this clonotype. This chain uses TRBV19 with TRBJ1-2; D unclear. Germline V gene sequence: CDR1 LNHDA, CDR2 SQIVND (reference sequence). CDR3 length equals 14 residues. Trimming took 3 bases from V and 8 from J, leaving 16 bases between them. CDR3 region: CASSIPSGIQGYTF. The CDR3 bases are TGTGCCAGTAGTATTCCCTCGGGGATACAGGGCTACACCTTC.

This clonotype was observed at least ten times. V and J are TRBV12-3 or TRBV12-4 and TRBJ1-3; D perhaps matches TRBD1 (5 bases). V was trimmed by 2 bases and J by 11 bases, leaving 13 bases between them. The CDR3 length is 13 residues. The CDR3 DNA reads TGTGCCAGCAGTTTATATCAGGGACCGGCCATATATTTT. Amino acid sequence: CASSLYQGPAIYF.